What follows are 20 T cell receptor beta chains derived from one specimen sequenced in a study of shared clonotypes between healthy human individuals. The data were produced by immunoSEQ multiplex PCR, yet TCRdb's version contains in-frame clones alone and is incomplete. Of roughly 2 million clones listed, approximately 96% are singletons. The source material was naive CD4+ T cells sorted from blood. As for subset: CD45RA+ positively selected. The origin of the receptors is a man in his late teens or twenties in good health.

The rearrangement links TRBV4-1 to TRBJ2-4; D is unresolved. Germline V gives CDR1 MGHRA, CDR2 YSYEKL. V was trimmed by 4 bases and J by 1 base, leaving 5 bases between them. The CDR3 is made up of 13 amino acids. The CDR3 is CASSPDAKNIQYF. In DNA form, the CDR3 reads TGCGCCAGCAGCCCGGATGCCAAAAACATTCAGTACTTC.

The DNA of the CDR3 is TGTGCCACCAGCAGAGATATAGGCACCGGGGAGCTGTTTTTT. Translated, it gives CATSRDIGTGELFF. The chain uses TRBV15 and TRBJ2-2; D remains ambiguous. Trimming left V 0 bases short and J 4 bases short, with 6 bases between. This CDR3 is built from 14 residues. In germline, CDR1 is LNHNV, CDR2 YYDKDF (reference sequence). Complete variable domain (other parts from reference TRBV15 and TRBJ2-2): DAMVIQNPRYQVTQFGKPVTLSCSQTLNHNVMYWYQQKSSQAPKLLFHYYDKDFNNEADTPDNFQSRRPNTSFCFLDIRSPGLGDTAMYLCATSRDIGTGELFFGEGSRLTVL.

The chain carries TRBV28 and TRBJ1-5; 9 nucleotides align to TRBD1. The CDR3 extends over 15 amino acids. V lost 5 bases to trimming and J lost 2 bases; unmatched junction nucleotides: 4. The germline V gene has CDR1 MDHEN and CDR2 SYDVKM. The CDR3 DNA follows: TGTGCCAGCAGTCCCTGGACAGGGGGCAATCAGCCCCAGCATTTT. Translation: CASSPWTGGNQPQHF.

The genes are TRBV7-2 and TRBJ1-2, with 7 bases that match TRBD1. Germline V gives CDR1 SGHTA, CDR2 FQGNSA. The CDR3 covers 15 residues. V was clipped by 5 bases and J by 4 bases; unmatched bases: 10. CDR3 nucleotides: TGTGCCAGCAGCCCCCCGGGACAGACTTTCTATGGCTACACCTTC. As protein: CASSPPGQTFYGYTF.

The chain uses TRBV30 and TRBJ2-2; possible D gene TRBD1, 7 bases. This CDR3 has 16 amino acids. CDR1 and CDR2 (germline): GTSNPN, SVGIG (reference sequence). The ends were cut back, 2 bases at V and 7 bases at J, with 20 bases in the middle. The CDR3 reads CAWSRGSRGVVGELFF. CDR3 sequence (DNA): TGTGCCTGGAGTAGAGGGAGCAGGGGGGTGGTCGGGGAGCTGTTTTTT.

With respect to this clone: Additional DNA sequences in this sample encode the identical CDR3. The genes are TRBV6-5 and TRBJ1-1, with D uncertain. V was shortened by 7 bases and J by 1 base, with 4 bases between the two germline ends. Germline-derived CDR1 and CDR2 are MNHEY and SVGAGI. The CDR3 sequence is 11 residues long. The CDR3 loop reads CASTWNTEAFF. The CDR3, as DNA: TGTGCCAGCACGTGGAACACTGAAGCTTTCTTT.

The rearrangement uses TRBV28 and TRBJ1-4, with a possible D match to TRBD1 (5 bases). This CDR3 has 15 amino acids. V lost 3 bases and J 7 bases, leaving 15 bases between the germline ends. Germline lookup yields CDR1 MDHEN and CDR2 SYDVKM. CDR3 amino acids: CASSLGVGGFEKLFF. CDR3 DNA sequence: TGTGCCAGCAGTTTGGGGGTGGGTGGGTTTGAAAAACTGTTTTTT.

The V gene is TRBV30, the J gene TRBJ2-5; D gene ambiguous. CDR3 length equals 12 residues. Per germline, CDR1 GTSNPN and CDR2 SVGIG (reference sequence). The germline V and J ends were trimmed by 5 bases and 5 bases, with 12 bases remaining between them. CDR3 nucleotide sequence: TGTGCCTGGTCGCCCCCCTGGGAGACCCAGTACTTC. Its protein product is CAWSPPWETQYF.

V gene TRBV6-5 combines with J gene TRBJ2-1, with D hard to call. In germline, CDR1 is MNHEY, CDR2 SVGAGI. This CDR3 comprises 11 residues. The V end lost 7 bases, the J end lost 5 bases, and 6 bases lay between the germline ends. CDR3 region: CASKLNNEQFF. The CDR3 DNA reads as TGTGCCAGCAAACTAAACAATGAGCAGTTCTTC.

The CDR3 here is CSARQGRELFF. The CDR3 DNA reads as TGCAGTGCAAGACAGGGGAGGGAGCTGTTTTTT. This chain links TRBV20-1 with TRBJ2-2; TRBD1 matches at 8 bases. Germline V gene lookup returns CDR1 DFQATT and CDR2 SNEGSKA (reference sequence). The CDR3 spans 11 residues. With V trimmed by 6 bases and J by 9 bases, 3 bases remained unmatched.

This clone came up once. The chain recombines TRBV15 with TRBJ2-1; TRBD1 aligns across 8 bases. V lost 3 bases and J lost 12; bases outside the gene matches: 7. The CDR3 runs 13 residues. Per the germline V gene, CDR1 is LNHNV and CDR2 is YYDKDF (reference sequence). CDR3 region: CATSRGQELRQFF. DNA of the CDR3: TGTGCCACCAGCAGGGGACAGGAGCTTAGGCAGTTCTTC.

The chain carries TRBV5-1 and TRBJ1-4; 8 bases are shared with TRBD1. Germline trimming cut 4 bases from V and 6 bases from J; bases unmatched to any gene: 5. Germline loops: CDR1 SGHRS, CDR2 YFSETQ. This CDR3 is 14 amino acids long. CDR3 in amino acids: CASSPGQGYEKLFF. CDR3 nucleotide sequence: TGCGCCAGCAGCCCCGGACAGGGCTATGAAAAACTGTTTTTT.

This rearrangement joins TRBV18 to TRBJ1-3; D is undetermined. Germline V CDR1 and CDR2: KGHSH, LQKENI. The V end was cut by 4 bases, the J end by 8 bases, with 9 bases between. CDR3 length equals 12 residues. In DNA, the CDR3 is TGTGCCAGCTCACGGAAGGCGGACACCATATATTTT. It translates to CASSRKADTIYF.

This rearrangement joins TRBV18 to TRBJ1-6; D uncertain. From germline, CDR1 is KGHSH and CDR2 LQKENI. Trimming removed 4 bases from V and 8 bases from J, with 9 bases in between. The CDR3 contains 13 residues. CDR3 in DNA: TGTGCCAGCTCACAGGGTGGAGATTCACCCCTCCACTTT. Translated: CASSQGGDSPLHF. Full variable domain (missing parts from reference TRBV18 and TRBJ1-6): NAGVMQNPRHLVRRRGQEARLRCSPMKGHSHVYWYRQLPEEGLKFMVYLQKENIIDESGMPKERFSAEFPKEGPSILRIQQVVRGDSAAYFCASSQGGDSPLHFGNGTRLTVT.

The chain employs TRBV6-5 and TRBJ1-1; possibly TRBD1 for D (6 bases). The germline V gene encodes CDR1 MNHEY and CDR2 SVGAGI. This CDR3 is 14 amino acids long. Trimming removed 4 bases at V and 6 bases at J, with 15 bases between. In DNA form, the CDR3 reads TGTGCCAGCAGTTTTCGGGACATCAGTGCTGAAGCTTTCTTT. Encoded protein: CASSFRDISAEAFF.

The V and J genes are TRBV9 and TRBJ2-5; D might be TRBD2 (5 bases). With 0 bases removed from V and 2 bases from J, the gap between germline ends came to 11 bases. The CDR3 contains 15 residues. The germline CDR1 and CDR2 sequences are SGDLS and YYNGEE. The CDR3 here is CASSVGNSGQETQYF. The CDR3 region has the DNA TGTGCCAGCAGCGTAGGGAACAGCGGACAAGAGACCCAGTACTTC. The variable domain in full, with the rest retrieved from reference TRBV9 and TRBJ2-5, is DSGVTQTPKHLITATGQRVTLRCSPRSGDLSVYWYQQSLDQGLQFLIQYYNGEERAKGNILERFSAQQFPDLHSELNLSSLELGDSALYFCASSVGNSGQETQYFGPGTRLLVL.

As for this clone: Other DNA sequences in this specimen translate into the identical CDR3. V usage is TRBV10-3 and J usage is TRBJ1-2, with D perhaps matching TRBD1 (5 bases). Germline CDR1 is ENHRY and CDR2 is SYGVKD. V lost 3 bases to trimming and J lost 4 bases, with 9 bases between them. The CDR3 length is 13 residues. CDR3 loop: CAISDLGGYGYTF. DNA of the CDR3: TGTGCCATCAGTGACTTGGGGGGCTATGGCTACACCTTC.

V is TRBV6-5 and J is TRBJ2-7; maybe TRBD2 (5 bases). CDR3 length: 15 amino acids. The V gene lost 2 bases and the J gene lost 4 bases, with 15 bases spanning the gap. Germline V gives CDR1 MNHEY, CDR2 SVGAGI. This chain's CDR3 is CASSYTIAPEYEQYF. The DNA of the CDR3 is TGTGCCAGCAGTTACACGATAGCGCCCGAATACGAGCAGTACTTC.

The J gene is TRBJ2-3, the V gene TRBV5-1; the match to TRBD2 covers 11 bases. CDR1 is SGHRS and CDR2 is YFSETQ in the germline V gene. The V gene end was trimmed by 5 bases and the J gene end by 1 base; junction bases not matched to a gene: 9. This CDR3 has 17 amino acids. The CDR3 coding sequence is TGCGCCAGCAGTATGGTAGCGGGAGGGCCCGGCACAGATACGCAGTATTTT. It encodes CASSMVAGGPGTDTQYF.

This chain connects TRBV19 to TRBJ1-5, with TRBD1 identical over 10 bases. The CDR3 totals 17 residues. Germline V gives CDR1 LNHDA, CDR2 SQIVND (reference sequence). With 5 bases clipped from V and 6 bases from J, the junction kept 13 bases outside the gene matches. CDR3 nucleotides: TGTGCCAGTAGTCCACTACCTGGGACAGGGGTGCGTCAGCCCCAGCATTTT. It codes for CASSPLPGTGVRQPQHF.